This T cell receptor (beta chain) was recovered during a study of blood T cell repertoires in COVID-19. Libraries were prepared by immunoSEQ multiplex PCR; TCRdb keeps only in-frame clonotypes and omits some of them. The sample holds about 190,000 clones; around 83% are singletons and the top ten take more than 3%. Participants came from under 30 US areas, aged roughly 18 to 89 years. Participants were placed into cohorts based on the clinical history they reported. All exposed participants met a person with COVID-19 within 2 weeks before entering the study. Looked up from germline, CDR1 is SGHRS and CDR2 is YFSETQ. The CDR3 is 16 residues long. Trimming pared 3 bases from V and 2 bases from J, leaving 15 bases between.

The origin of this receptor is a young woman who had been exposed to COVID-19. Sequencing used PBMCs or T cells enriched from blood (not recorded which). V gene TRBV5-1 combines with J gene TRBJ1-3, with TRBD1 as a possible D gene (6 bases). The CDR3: CASSWGTGSPGNTIYF. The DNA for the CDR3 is TGCGCCAGCAGCTGGGGTACAGGGTCCCCTGGAAACACCATATATTTT. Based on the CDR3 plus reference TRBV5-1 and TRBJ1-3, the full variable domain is KAGVTQTPRYLIKTRGQQVTLSCSPISGHRSVSWYQQTPGQGLQFLFEYFSETQRNKGNFPGRFSGRQFSNSRSEMNVSTLELGDSALYLCASSWGTGSPGNTIYFGEGSWLTVV.